This TCR beta chain was sequenced during a study of cytomegalovirus exposure and HLA in healthy donors. This clone occurred once. The antigen remains unidentified. Use of 60 Vbeta and 13 Jbeta primers characterized the PCR. Clones were sequenced by immunoSEQ multiplex PCR, and TCRdb holds only the in-frame ones, with some missing. The sample records about 160,000 clones, roughly 80% being singletons. The V and J ends lost 0 bases and 8 bases respectively, with 14 bases between them. Germline V gives CDR1 MNHEY, CDR2 SVGAGI. The CDR3 spans 15 residues. The study, taken as a whole, reports: What a later analysis showed was that several of the most significant clusters appeared linked to common viral pathogens.

This chain uses TRBV6-5 with TRBJ2-1, with D possibly matching TRBD1 (6 bases). Sequenced material: PBMCs. This sequence originates from a man aged 25-45 years in good health and CMV-seronegative. CDR3 DNA sequence: TGTGCCAGCAGTTACTCGATTGGGGGCGCGGATGAGCAGTTCTTC. This sequence encodes CASSYSIGGADEQFF.